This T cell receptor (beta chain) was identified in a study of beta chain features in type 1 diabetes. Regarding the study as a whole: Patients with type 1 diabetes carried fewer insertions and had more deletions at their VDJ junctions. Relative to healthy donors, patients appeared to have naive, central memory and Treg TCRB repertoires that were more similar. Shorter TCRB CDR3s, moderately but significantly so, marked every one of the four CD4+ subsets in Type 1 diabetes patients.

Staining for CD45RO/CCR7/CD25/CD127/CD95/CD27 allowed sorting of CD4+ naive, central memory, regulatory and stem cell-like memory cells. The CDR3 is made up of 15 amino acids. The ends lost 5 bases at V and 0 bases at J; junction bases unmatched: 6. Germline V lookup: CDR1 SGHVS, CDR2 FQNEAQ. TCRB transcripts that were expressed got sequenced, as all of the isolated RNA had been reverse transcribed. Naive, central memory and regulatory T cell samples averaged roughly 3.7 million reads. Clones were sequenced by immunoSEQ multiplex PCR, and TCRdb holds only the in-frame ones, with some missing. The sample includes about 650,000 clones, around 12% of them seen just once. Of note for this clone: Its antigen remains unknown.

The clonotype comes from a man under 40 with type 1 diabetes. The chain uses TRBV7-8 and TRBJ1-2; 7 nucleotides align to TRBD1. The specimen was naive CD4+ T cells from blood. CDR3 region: CASSPPGGANYGYTF. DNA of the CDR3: TGTGCCAGCAGCCCCCCAGGGGGAGCTAACTATGGCTACACCTTC.